One sample yielded the 32 T cell receptor beta chains listed below, sequenced in a study of cytomegalovirus exposure and HLA in healthy donors. PCR involved 60 Vbeta and 13 Jbeta primers. Generated by immunoSEQ multiplex PCR, the TCRdb table keeps only in-frame clones and is missing some. This sample yields 110,000 or so clones, of which 75% to 80% are seen a single time; more than 10% belongs to the top ten. The sample taken for sequencing was PBMCs. The receptors derive from a middle-aged woman in good health and CMV-seropositive.

CDR3 sequence reads: CAWEGPGQLYNSPLHF. The CDR3 nucleotides are TGTGCCTGGGAGGGACCGGGACAACTTTATAATTCACCCCTCCACTTT. V usage is TRBV30 and J usage is TRBJ1-6, with D perhaps matching TRBD1 (6 bases). The length of the CDR3 is 16 residues. CDR1 and CDR2 from the germline V gene are GTSNPN and SVGIG (reference sequence). V lost 5 bases and J 4 bases, leaving 18 bases between the germline ends. Full variable domain (outside the CDR3, taken from reference TRBV30 and TRBJ1-6): SQTIHQWPATLVQPVGSPLSLECTVEGTSNPNLYWYRQAAGRGLQLLFYSVGIGQISSEVPQNLSASRPQDRQFILSSKKLLLSDSGFYLCAWEGPGQLYNSPLHFGNGTRLTVT.

In this sample, this clone turned up a few times. J is TRBJ1-5 and V is TRBV6-1, with no clear D. The CDR3 is made up of 14 amino acids. The germline CDR1 and CDR2 sequences are MNHNS and SASEGT. V gave up 7 bases and J gave up 0 bases, with 10 bases separating them. CDR3 amino acids: CASISGYSNQPQHF. In nucleotides, the CDR3 is TGTGCCAGCATTTCCGGTTATAGCAATCAGCCCCAGCATTTT.

This chain joins TRBV7-9 and TRBJ2-7; 7 nucleotides align to TRBD1. With 5 bases clipped from V and 2 bases from J, the junction kept 9 bases outside the gene matches. Germline V gene sequence: CDR1 SEHNR, CDR2 FQNEAQ (reference sequence). The CDR3 covers 15 residues. CDR3 sequence reads: CASSQRDRGPYEQYF. Here the CDR3 DNA reads TGTGCCAGCAGCCAACGAGATAGGGGGCCCTACGAGCAGTACTTC.

The chain has TRBV6-5 and TRBJ1-1; 7 bases line up with TRBD1. The junction had 5 bases not matched to a gene; V was cut back by 5 bases and J by 2 bases. The CDR3 has 14 amino acids. Looked up from germline, CDR1 is MNHEY and CDR2 is SVGAGI. CDR3 bases: TGTGCCAGCAGTGCCCCAGGGGGAAACACTGAAGCTTTCTTT. The encoded protein is CASSAPGGNTEAFF.

The genes are TRBV2 and TRBJ1-1, with D possibly being TRBD1 (5 bases). Trimming shortened V by 4 bases and J by 4 bases, and 10 bases separated the two germline ends. This CDR3 is built from 13 residues. Germline V gene data show CDR1 as SNHLY and CDR2 as FYNNEI. The CDR3 coding sequence is TGTGCCAGCAGTGCGACAGTACTCACTGAAGCTTTCTTT. Translation: CASSATVLTEAFF.

The chain uses TRBV10-3 and TRBJ2-7, with 9 bases lining up with TRBD1. Germline trimming cut 5 bases from V and 5 bases from J; bases unmatched to any gene: 7. Germline V lookup: CDR1 ENHRY, CDR2 SYGVKD. This CDR3 spans 14 amino acids. CDR3 residues: CAISRRGQGNEQYF. The CDR3 DNA is TGTGCCATCAGTCGTCGGGGACAGGGAAACGAGCAGTACTTC.

The chain combines TRBV27 with TRBJ2-7, with no clear D. V dropped 4 bases and J dropped 4 bases, with 5 bases sitting between them. Germline V gives CDR1 MNHEY, CDR2 SMNVEV (reference sequence). The CDR3 contains 11 residues. CDR3 sequence (DNA): TGTGCCAGCAGTTCCGGTTACGAGCAGTACTTC. The encoded protein is CASSSGYEQYF.

The chain carries TRBV18 and TRBJ1-5; D is uncertain. The germline gives CDR1 KGHSH, CDR2 LQKENI. The CDR3 is made up of 13 amino acids. Trimming pared 2 bases from V and 4 bases from J, leaving 6 bases between. The CDR3 region is CASSPGQNQPQHF. In nucleotides, the CDR3 is TGTGCCAGCTCACCAGGTCAGAATCAGCCCCAGCATTTT.

The rearrangement links TRBV18 to TRBJ1-5, with 9 bases matching TRBD1. Germline V gene sequence: CDR1 KGHSH, CDR2 LQKENI. V shed 4 bases and J 7 bases; nucleotides not matched to a gene: 8. This CDR3 contains 15 residues. Here the CDR3 reads CASSQGTGYNQPQHF. In nucleotides, the CDR3 is TGTGCCAGCTCACAAGGGACAGGGTACAACCAGCCCCAGCATTTT.

As regards this clone: A junction end diverges from the germline sequence, so it may reflect a read error. The sample carries other DNA sequences with the same CDR3. The gene calls are TRBV5-4 and TRBJ2-5; 7 bases are shared with TRBD1. Per the germline V gene, CDR1 is SGHNT and CDR2 is YYREEE (reference sequence). The CDR3 is 15 residues long. CDR3 sequence reads: CASSPEGQPRETQYF. The CDR3 DNA follows: TGCGCCAGCAGCCCCGAGGGACAGCCCCGAGAGACCCAGTACTTC.

The chain carries TRBV19 and TRBJ1-2; TRBD1 matches at 11 bases. The J segment lost 4 bases and the V segment lost 1 base, leaving 2 bases of the junction unmatched. This CDR3 region has 15 residues. Per the germline V gene, CDR1 is LNHDA and CDR2 is SQIVND (reference sequence). CDR3 DNA sequence: TGTGCCAGTAGTATAGCTGGGACAGGGGGCTATGGCTACACCTTC. The encoded protein is CASSIAGTGGYGYTF.

V and J are TRBV4-2 and TRBJ2-1; tentatively, D is TRBD1 (5 bases). The V gene lost 3 bases and the J gene lost 2 bases, with 14 bases spanning the gap. Germline values: CDR1 LGHNA, CDR2 YNFKEQ. CDR3 length equals 16 residues. Written as DNA, the CDR3 is TGTGCCAGCAGCCATGGAACAGGAGCTACCTACAATGAGCAGTTCTTC. As protein: CASSHGTGATYNEQFF.

V and J are TRBV6-6 and TRBJ2-1; 7 nucleotides line up with TRBD1. The CDR3 consists of 15 residues. V lost 7 bases and J lost 4; bases outside the gene matches: 10. Germline lookup yields CDR1 MNHNY and CDR2 SVGAGI (reference sequence). In DNA form, the CDR3 reads TGTGCCAGCACGATGGGACAGCTGACTTACAATGAGCAGTTCTTC. Residues: CASTMGQLTYNEQFF.

The chain has TRBV6-4 and TRBJ2-3; TRBD2 agrees at 8 bases. The CDR3 has 15 amino acids. The V gene's germline CDR1 is MRHNA and CDR2 SNTAGT. V was clipped by 3 bases and J by 4 bases; unmatched bases: 6. The CDR3 DNA follows: TGTGCCAGCAGTGAGGATAGCGGGGCGGCAGATACGCAGTATTTT. As protein: CASSEDSGAADTQYF.

The chain is built from TRBV29-1 and TRBJ1-1, with a possible D match to TRBD1 (5 bases). Trimming took off 2 bases at V and 1 base at J, with 14 bases between the two ends. The CDR3 has 15 residues. The germline V gene has CDR1 SQVTM and CDR2 ANQGSEA. As DNA, the CDR3 is TGCAGCGTTGAAAAGTTCGGGGGAACGAACACTGAAGCTTTCTTT. It specifies CSVEKFGGTNTEAFF.

The chain has TRBV19 and TRBJ2-3; 10 bases are a match to TRBD2. CDR1 is LNHDA, CDR2 SQIVND, per germline (reference sequence). V gave up 5 bases and J gave up 6 bases; unmatched junction bases: 8. This CDR3 comprises 15 residues. CDR3 DNA sequence: TGTGCCAGTAGTTTTCTAGCGGGGGTCCGGGATACGCAGTATTTT. It codes for CASSFLAGVRDTQYF. The whole variable domain, remainder taken from reference TRBV19 and TRBJ2-3, is DGGITQSPKYLFRKEGQNVTLSCEQNLNHDAMYWYRQDPGQGLRLIYYSQIVNDFQKGDIAEGYSVSREKKESFPLTVTSAQKNPTAFYLCASSFLAGVRDTQYFGPGTRLTVL.

V is TRBV19 and J is TRBJ1-3; tentative D call: TRBD1 (5 bases). The germline V gene has CDR1 LNHDA and CDR2 SQIVND (reference sequence). V lost 5 bases, J lost 0 bases, and 8 bases lay in between. The CDR3 loop spans 14 amino acids. The CDR3 bases are TGTGCCAGTAGTCGGGGGAGCTCTGGAAACACCATATATTTT. Its translation: CASSRGSSGNTIYF.

This clone has just a few counts. The rearrangement links TRBV19 to TRBJ1-1; 9 bases line up with TRBD1. The CDR3 is made up of 14 amino acids. Germline V gene lookup returns CDR1 LNHDA and CDR2 SQIVND (reference sequence). Germline trimming cut 8 bases from V and 1 base from J; bases unmatched to any gene: 5. The CDR3 DNA follows: TGTGCCAGTCGTGGACAGGGGAGGAACACTGAAGCTTTCTTT. Translating it yields CASRGQGRNTEAFF.

The chain joins TRBV4-1 to TRBJ2-5, with 12 bases that match TRBD2. V dropped 5 bases and J dropped 4; count of bases not matched to a gene: 11. The CDR3 totals 17 residues. Per germline, CDR1 MGHRA and CDR2 YSYEKL. For the CDR3, the DNA is TGCGCCAGCAGCGTTCAACTAGCGGGGGGCGCTTTAGAGACCCAGTACTTC. Translation gives CASSVQLAGGALETQYF.

The chain recombines TRBV6-1 with TRBJ2-5, with 10 positions matching TRBD2. Germline loops: CDR1 MNHNS, CDR2 SASEGT. The CDR3 runs 14 residues. The V gene end was trimmed by 8 bases and the J gene end by 5 bases; junction bases not matched to a gene: 8. This CDR3 reads CASGASGGGETQYF. Written as DNA, the CDR3 is TGTGCCAGCGGGGCTAGCGGGGGAGGCGAGACCCAGTACTTC.

This chain connects TRBV30 to TRBJ1-3; TRBD1 is a possible D gene (5 bases). This CDR3 is built from 12 residues. Germline-derived CDR1 and CDR2 are GTSNPN and SVGIG (reference sequence). V gave up 5 bases and J gave up 4 bases, with 9 bases separating them. The CDR3 region is CAWGGHGNTIYF. The CDR3 nucleotides are TGTGCCTGGGGCGGACACGGAAACACCATATATTTT.

Remarks on this clone: This likely came from a read error, as a far larger clone is one base away. Additional DNA sequences in this sample encode the identical CDR3. The J gene is TRBJ1-1, the V gene TRBV5-4, with unresolved D. The germline CDR1 and CDR2 sequences are SGHNT and YYREEE (reference sequence). CDR3 length: 12 residues. Deletions cut 4 bases from V and 1 base from J, with 5 bases between. The CDR3: CASSRGNTEAFF. As DNA, the CDR3 is TGTGCCAGCAGCCGAGGGAACACTGAAGCTTTCTTT.

Concerning this clone itself: The same CDR3 is also encoded by other DNA sequences in this sample. The V and J genes are TRBV2 and TRBJ1-6; D is ambiguous. The V gene's germline CDR1 is SNHLY and CDR2 FYNNEI. Trimming took off 6 bases at V and 2 bases at J, with 11 bases between the two ends. The CDR3 is 15 amino acids. The CDR3 sequence: CASRSRVTYNSPLHF. CDR3 DNA: TGTGCCAGCAGGTCGAGGGTGACCTATAATTCACCCCTCCACTTT.

This sequence joins TRBV6-4 and TRBJ2-3; 12 bases match TRBD2. Trimming removed 2 bases from V and 3 bases from J; junction bases left unmatched: 0. The CDR3 is made up of 15 amino acids. Germline assignment: CDR1 MRHNA and CDR2 SNTAGT. The CDR3 coding sequence is TGTGCCAGCAGTGACGGGACTAGCGGGACAGATACGCAGTATTTT. Protein product: CASSDGTSGTDTQYF.

This chain links TRBV9 with TRBJ1-3, with D possibly being TRBD1 (5 bases). Germline V gene sequence: CDR1 SGDLS, CDR2 YYNGEE. This CDR3 has 16 residues. Trimming shortened V by 6 bases and J by 3 bases, and 19 bases separated the two germline ends. The CDR3 protein is CASTLLGEGGGNTIYF. CDR3 bases: TGTGCCAGCACCCTATTAGGGGAGGGAGGTGGAAACACCATATATTTT.

The rearrangement uses TRBV29-1 and TRBJ2-1, with TRBD2 matching 9 bases. Germline assignment: CDR1 SQVTM and CDR2 ANQGSEA. Trimming removed 4 bases from V and 5 bases from J; junction bases left unmatched: 3. There are 13 residues in the CDR3. The CDR3 loop is CSVVAGAHNEQFF. CDR3 DNA sequence: TGCAGCGTTGTAGCGGGGGCCCACAATGAGCAGTTCTTC.

The gene calls are TRBV6-1 and TRBJ2-7, with D uncertain. The CDR3 totals 12 residues. With 8 bases removed from V and 1 base from J, the gap between germline ends came to 9 bases. The V gene's germline CDR1 is MNHNS and CDR2 SASEGT. CDR3 residues: CASVTVSYEQYF. The CDR3 DNA reads TGTGCCAGCGTAACAGTTTCCTACGAGCAGTACTTC.

The chain carries TRBV5-4 and TRBJ1-1; 7 bases fit TRBD1. Germline lookup yields CDR1 SGHNT and CDR2 YYREEE (reference sequence). Trimming removed 0 bases from V and 8 bases from J; junction bases left unmatched: 1. CDR3 length equals 12 residues. The CDR3, as DNA: TGTGCCAGCAGCTTGGTACAGGGGGAAGCTTTCTTT. As protein: CASSLVQGEAFF.

The chain joins TRBV30 to TRBJ1-1; D might be TRBD1 (6 bases). The V gene's germline CDR1 is GTSNPN and CDR2 SVGIG (reference sequence). The CDR3 consists of 14 residues. The V gene lost 2 bases and the J gene lost 5 bases, with 15 bases spanning the gap. CDR3 DNA sequence: TGTGCCTGGAGTTTGACCGGAAGGGGGACTGAAGCTTTCTTT. Protein product: CAWSLTGRGTEAFF. The complete variable domain, with remaining parts taken from reference TRBV30 and TRBJ1-1, reads SQTIHQWPATLVQPVGSPLSLECTVEGTSNPNLYWYRQAAGRGLQLLFYSVGIGQISSEVPQNLSASRPQDRQFILSSKKLLLSDSGFYLCAWSLTGRGTEAFFGQGTRLTVV.

This clone was counted a single time. This chain links TRBV10-1 with TRBJ2-3, with 7 bases aligning to TRBD1. The CDR3 has 17 amino acids. Looked up from germline, CDR1 is WNHNN and CDR2 is SYGVQD (reference sequence). V was clipped by 1 base and J by 0 bases; unmatched bases: 7. The CDR3 loop is CASSEWDRGTSTDTQYF. CDR3 sequence (DNA): TGCGCCAGCAGTGAGTGGGACAGAGGAACTAGCACAGATACGCAGTATTTT.

The genes are TRBV7-8 and TRBJ1-2; D is ambiguous. The CDR3 is 13 amino acids. V dropped 5 bases and J dropped 7 bases, with 14 bases sitting between them. Germline CDR1 reads SGHVS; CDR2 reads FQNEAQ. The CDR3 region is CASSPTLAGGYTF. The CDR3 nucleotides read TGTGCCAGCAGCCCGACCTTAGCGGGTGGCTACACCTTC.

This clone was counted once. V is TRBV4-1 and J is TRBJ1-6; D gene ambiguous. Germline loops: CDR1 MGHRA, CDR2 YSYEKL. V dropped 4 bases and J dropped 0 bases, with 10 bases sitting between them. The CDR3 is made up of 16 amino acids. Written as DNA, the CDR3 is TGCGCCAGCAGCCCCCGGGGAGGCTCCTATAATTCACCCCTCCACTTT. Its translation: CASSPRGGSYNSPLHF.